What follows describes a single T cell receptor beta chain. The antigen is not known. The junction and the germline gene differ at one end; a read error may be behind it. There are 15 residues in the CDR3. Germline assignment: CDR1 SGHKS and CDR2 YYEKEE (reference sequence). This record belongs to a study of shared clonotypes between healthy human individuals. Study details: A couple of women and a few men aged 18 to 49 served as donors.

Study conclusions and caveats: Despite large depth, rarefaction showed incomplete sorted-subset sequencing.

Assay used: immunoSEQ multiplex PCR; TCRdb lists only in-frame clones, some missing. The table includes some 2,500,000 clones, under 95% detected once. CD45RA+ naive and CD45RA-negative memory subsets were separated from CD4+ cells. The clonotype was recovered from a man younger than 35 in good health. Some clones in this sample may be carry-over from other donors' samples. The sample was naive CD4+ T cells from PBMCs. Subset specified: CD45RA+ positively selected. The rearrangement uses TRBV5-5 and TRBJ1-1; D unresolved. The CDR3 is CASRLGAGSGTEAFF. The DNA for the CDR3 is TGTGCCAGCAGGTTGGGCGCGGGATCAGGCACTGAAGCTTTCTTT.